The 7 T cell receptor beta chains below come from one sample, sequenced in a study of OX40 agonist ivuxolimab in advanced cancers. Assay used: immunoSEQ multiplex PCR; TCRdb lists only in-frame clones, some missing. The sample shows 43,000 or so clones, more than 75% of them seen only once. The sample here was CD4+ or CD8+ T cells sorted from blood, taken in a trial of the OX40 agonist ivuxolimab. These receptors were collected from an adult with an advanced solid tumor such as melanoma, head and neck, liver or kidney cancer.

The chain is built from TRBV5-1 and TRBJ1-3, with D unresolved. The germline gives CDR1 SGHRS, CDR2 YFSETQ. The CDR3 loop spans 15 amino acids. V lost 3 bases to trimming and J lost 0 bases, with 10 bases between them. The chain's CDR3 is CASSSALSSGNTIYF. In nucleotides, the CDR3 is TGCGCCAGCAGCTCGGCATTAAGCTCTGGAAACACCATATATTTT.

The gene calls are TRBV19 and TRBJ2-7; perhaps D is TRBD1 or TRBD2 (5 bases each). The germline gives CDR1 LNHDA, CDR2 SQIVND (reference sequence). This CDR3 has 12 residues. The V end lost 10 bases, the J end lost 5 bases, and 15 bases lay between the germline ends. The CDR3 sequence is CATANWGNEQYF. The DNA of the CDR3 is TGTGCCACCGCCAACTGGGGGAACGAGCAGTACTTC.

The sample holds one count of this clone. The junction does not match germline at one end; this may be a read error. Written as DNA, the CDR3 is TGTGCCACCAGCGTGGCTAGCGGGAGAACCGAGCAGTACTTC. This encodes CATSVASGRTEQYF. The chain links TRBV5-8 to TRBJ2-7; 10 bases match TRBD2. This CDR3 comprises 14 residues. In germline, CDR1 is SGHTS, CDR2 YDEGEE.

The CDR3 DNA reads as TGCGCCAGCAGCCAAGCTGAGGCCCCAGGGCTGCCCTCTGGAAACACCATATATTTT. Translated, it gives CASSQAEAPGLPSGNTIYF. The chain combines TRBV4-1 with TRBJ1-3; D is perhaps TRBD1 (5 bases). The V and J ends lost 1 base and 0 bases respectively, with 19 bases between them. This CDR3 is built from 19 residues. Germline V gives CDR1 MGHRA, CDR2 YSYEKL.

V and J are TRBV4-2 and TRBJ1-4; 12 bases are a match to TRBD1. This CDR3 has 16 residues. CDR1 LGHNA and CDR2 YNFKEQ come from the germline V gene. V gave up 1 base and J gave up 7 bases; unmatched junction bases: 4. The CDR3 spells CASSQVPGQGAEKLFF. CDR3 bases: TGTGCCAGCAGCCAAGTCCCGGGACAGGGGGCTGAAAAACTGTTTTTT.

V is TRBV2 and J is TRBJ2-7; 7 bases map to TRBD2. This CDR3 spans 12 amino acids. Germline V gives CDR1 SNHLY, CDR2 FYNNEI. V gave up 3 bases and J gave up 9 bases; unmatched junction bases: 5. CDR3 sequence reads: CASSEGGGVQYF. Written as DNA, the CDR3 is TGTGCCAGCAGTGAGGGGGGAGGGGTGCAGTACTTC.

The CDR3: CASSLDGNNQPQHF. DNA of the CDR3: TGTGCCAGCAGCTTAGACGGGAACAATCAGCCCCAGCATTTT. The chain combines TRBV11-2 with TRBJ1-5; D gene uncertain. The germline V gene encodes CDR1 SGHAT and CDR2 FQNNGV. The CDR3 is 14 residues long. The ends were cut back, 0 bases at V and 3 bases at J, with 6 bases in the middle.